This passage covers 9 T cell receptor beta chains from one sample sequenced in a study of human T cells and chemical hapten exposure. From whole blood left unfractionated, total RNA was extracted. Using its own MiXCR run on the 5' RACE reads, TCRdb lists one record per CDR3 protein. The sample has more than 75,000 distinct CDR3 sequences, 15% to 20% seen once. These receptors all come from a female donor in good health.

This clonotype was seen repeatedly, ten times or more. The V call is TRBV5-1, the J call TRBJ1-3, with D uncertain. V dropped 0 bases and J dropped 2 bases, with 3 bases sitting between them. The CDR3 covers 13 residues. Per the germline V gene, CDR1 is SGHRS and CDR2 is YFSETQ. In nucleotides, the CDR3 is TGCGCCAGCAGCTTGGATCCTGGAAACACCATATATTTT. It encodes CASSLDPGNTIYF.

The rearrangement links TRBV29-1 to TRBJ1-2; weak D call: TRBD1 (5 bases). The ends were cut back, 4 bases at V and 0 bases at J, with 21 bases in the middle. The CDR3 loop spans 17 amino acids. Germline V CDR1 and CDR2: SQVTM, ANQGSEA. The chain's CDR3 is CSVGPQGETEANYGYTF. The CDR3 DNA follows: TGCAGCGTTGGTCCTCAGGGCGAGACAGAAGCTAACTATGGCTACACCTTC.

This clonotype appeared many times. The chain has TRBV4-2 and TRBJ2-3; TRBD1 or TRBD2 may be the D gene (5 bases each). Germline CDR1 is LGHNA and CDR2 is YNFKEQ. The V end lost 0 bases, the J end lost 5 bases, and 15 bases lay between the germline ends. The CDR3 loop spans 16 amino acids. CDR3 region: CASSQEALARGDTQYF. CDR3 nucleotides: TGTGCCAGCAGCCAAGAGGCTCTAGCAAGGGGAGATACGCAGTATTTT.

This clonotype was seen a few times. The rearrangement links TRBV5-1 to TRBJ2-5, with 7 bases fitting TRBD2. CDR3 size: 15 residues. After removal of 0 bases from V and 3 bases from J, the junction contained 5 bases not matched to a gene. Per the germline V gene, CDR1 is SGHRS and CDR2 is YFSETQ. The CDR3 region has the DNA TGCGCCAGCAGCTTGGTAGGGACTAAGGAAGAGACCCAGTACTTC. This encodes CASSLVGTKEETQYF.

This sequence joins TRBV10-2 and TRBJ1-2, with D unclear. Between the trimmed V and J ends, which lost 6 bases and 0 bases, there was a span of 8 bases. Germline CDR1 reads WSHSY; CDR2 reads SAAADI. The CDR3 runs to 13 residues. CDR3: CASRVGPNYGYTF. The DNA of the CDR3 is TGCGCCAGCAGAGTAGGCCCTAACTATGGCTACACCTTC.

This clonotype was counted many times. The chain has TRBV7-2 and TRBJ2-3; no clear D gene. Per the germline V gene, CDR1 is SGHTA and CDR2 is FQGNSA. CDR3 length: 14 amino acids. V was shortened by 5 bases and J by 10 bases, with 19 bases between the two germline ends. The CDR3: CASSNAANSAAQYF. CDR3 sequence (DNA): TGTGCCAGCAGCAATGCTGCCAACAGCGCGGCGCAGTATTTT.

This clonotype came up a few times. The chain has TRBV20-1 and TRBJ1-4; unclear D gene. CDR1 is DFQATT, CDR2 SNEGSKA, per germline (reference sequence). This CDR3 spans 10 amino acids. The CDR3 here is CIRNGEKLFF. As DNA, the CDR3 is TGCATCCGTAATGGAGAAAAACTGTTTTTT.

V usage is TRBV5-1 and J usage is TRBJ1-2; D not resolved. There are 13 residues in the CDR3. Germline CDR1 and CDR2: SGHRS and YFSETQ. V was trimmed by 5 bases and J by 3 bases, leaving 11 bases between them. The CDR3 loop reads CASRLPGDYGYTF. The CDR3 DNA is TGCGCCAGCAGGTTGCCGGGAGACTATGGCTACACCTTC.

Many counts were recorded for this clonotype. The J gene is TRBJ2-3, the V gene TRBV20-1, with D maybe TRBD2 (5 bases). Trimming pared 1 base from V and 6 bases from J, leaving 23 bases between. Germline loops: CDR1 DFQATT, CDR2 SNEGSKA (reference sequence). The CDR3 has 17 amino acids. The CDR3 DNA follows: TGCAGTGCTAGAGGAAGGCTAACTAGGAATTTGGCGGATACGCAGTATTTT. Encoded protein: CSARGRLTRNLADTQYF.